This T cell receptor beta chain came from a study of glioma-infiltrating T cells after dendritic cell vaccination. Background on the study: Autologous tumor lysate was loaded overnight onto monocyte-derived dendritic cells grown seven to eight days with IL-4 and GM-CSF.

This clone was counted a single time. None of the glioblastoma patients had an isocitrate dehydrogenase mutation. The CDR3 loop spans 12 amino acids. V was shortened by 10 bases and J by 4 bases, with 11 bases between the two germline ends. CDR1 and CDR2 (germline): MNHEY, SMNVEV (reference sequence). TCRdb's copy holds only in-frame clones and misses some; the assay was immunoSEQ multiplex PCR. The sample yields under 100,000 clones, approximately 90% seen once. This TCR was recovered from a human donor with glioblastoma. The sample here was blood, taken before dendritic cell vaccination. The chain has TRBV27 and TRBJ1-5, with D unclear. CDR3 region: CATRSGNQPQHF. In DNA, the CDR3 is TGTGCCACCCGCAGTGGTAATCAGCCCCAGCATTTT.